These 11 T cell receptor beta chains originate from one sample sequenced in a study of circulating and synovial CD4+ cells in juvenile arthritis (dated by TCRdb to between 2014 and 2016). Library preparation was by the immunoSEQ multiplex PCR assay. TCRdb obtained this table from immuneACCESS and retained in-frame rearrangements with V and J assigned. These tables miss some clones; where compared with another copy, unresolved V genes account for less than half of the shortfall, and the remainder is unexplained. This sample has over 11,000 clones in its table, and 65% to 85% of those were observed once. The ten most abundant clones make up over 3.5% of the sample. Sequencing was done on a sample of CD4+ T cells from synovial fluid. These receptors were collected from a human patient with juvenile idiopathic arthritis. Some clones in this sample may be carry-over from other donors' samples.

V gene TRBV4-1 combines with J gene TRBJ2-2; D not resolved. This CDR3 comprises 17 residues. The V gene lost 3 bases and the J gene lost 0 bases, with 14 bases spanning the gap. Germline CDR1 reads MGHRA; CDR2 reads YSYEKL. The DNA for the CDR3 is TGCGCCAGCAGCCACCCCGACAACCCCGCGAACACCGGGGAGCTGTTTTTT. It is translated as CASSHPDNPANTGELFF.

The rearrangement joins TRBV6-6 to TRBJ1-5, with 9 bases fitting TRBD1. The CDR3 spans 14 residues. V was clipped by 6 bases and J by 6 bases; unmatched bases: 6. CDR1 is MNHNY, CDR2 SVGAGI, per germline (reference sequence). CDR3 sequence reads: CASRRGQGPQPQHF. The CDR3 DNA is TGTGCCAGCAGGCGGGGACAGGGACCTCAGCCCCAGCATTTT.

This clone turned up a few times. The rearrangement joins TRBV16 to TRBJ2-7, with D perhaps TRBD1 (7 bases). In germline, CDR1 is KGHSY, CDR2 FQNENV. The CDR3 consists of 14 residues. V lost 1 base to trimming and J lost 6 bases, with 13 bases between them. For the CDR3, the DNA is TGTGCCAGCAGCCAATTTGGTCAGGGGGGCGAGCAGTACTTC. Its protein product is CASSQFGQGGEQYF.

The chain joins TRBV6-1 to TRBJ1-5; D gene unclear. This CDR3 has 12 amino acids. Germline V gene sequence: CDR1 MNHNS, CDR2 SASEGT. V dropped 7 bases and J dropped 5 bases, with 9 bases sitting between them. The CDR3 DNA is TGTGCCAGCATAGAACCATATCAGCCCCAGCATTTT. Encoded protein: CASIEPYQPQHF.

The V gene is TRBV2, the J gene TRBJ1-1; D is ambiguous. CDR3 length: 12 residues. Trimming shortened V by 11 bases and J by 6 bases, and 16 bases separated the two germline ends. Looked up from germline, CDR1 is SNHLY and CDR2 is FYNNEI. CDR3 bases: TGTGCCCCCGGGGATTCCCCCTCTGAAGCTTTCTTT. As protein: CAPGDSPSEAFF.

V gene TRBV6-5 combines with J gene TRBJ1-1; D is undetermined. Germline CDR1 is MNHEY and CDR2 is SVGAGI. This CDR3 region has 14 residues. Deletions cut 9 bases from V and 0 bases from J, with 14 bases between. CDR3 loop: CASTPGGMNTEAFF. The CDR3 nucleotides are TGTGCCAGTACTCCGGGTGGCATGAACACTGAAGCTTTCTTT.

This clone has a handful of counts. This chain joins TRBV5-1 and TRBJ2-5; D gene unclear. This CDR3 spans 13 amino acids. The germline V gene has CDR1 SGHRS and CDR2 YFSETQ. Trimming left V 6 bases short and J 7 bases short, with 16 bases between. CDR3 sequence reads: CASTPTARGTQYF. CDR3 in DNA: TGCGCCAGCACCCCGACTGCCAGAGGGACCCAGTACTTC.

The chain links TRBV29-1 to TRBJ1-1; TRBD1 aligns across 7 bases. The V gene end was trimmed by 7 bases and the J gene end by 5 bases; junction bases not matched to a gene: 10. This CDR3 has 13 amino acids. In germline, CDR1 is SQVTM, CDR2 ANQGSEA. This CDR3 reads CSAVTGRRTEAFF. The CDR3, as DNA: TGCAGCGCCGTGACAGGGCGGAGGACTGAAGCTTTCTTT.

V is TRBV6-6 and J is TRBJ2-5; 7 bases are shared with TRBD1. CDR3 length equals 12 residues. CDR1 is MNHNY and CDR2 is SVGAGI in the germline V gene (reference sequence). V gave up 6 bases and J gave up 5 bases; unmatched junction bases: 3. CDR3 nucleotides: TGTGCCAGCAGGAGGGGGCGGGAGACCCAGTACTTC. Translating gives CASRRGRETQYF.

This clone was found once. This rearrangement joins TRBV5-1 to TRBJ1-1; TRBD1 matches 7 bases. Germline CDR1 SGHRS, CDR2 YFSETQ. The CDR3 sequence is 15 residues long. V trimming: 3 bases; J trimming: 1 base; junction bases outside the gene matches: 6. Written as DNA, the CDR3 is TGCGCCAGCAGCTCCCAGACAGGGTGGAACACTGAAGCTTTCTTT. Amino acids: CASSSQTGWNTEAFF.

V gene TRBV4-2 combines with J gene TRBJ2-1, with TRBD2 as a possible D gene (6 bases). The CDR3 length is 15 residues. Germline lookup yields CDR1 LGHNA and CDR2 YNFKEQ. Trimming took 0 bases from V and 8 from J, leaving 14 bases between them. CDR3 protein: CASSQDQRASDEQFF. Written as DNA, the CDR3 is TGTGCCAGCAGCCAAGATCAGAGGGCTAGCGATGAGCAGTTCTTC.